These 15 T cell receptor beta chains originate from one sample sequenced in a study of memory CD4+ T cells and cytomegalovirus serostatus. This table comes from immunoSEQ multiplex PCR, and its TCRdb copy is limited to in-frame clones, with some not included. The table includes tens of thousands of clones, about 70% detected once. Single viable CD3+CD4+CD8-CD45RO+ cells were sorted as the memory CD4+ T cells. Source material: memory CD4+ T cells from blood. The receptors were sampled from an adult in good health and CMV-seropositive.

The chain combines TRBV28 with TRBJ2-3, with D possibly being TRBD2 (5 bases). Deletions cut 10 bases from V and 4 bases from J, with 21 bases between. The CDR3 has 15 residues. CDR1 and CDR2 from the germline V gene are MDHEN and SYDVKM. The CDR3 sequence is CAILPPLATADTQYF. As DNA, the CDR3 is TGTGCCATCCTCCCTCCCCTAGCTACAGCAGATACGCAGTATTTT.

This chain connects TRBV6-1 to TRBJ2-3; the D gene is possibly TRBD2 (5 bases). The CDR3 contains 15 residues. From germline, CDR1 is MNHNS and CDR2 SASEGT. The ends were cut back, 2 bases at V and 6 bases at J, with 15 bases in the middle. The CDR3 DNA reads as TGTGCCAGCAGTGAATCGGCCAGGCGGGTGGATACGCAGTATTTT. Protein product: CASSESARRVDTQYF.

J is TRBJ1-6 and V is TRBV5-1, with D uncertain. There are 13 residues in the CDR3. The V gene's germline CDR1 is SGHRS and CDR2 YFSETQ. V was shortened by 2 bases and J by 0 bases, with 0 bases between the two germline ends. CDR3 DNA: TGCGCCAGCAGCTTCTCCTATAATTCACCCCTCCACTTT. This translates into CASSFSYNSPLHF.

Only a few counts were recorded for this clone. This chain links TRBV7-9 with TRBJ2-4; D could derive from TRBD1 or TRBD2 (5 bases each). The length of the CDR3 is 11 residues. V was cut by 1 base and J by 15 bases, with 10 bases left in between. Looked up from germline, CDR1 is SEHNR and CDR2 is FQNEAQ (reference sequence). The CDR3 DNA reads TGTGCCAGCAGCTTAGAGAGGGGCTGGTACTTC. This encodes CASSLERGWYF.

The genes are TRBV6-5 and TRBJ2-1; a possible D gene is TRBD1 (5 bases). Germline V gene lookup returns CDR1 MNHEY and CDR2 SVGAGI. Trimming took 7 bases from V and 6 from J, leaving 16 bases between them. The CDR3 spans 14 residues. This CDR3 reads CASTPSRQPNEQFF. In DNA, the CDR3 is TGTGCCAGCACCCCCTCCCGACAGCCCAATGAGCAGTTCTTC.

A word on this clone: The sample carries other DNA sequences with the same CDR3. The CDR3: CASSLSGQETQYF. The CDR3 nucleotides read TGTGCCAGCAGTTTATCAGGGCAAGAGACCCAGTACTTC. The rearrangement links TRBV27 to TRBJ2-5, with D hard to call. The CDR3 has 13 residues. The germline V and J ends were trimmed by 0 bases and 2 bases, with 4 bases remaining between them. CDR1 is MNHEY, CDR2 SMNVEV, per germline (reference sequence).

V is TRBV28 and J is TRBJ2-7; D may match TRBD1 or TRBD2 (5 bases each). The CDR3 is made up of 14 amino acids. Trimming left V 7 bases short and J 0 bases short, with 13 bases between. Germline-derived CDR1 and CDR2 are MDHEN and SYDVKM. For the CDR3, the DNA is TGTGCCAGCACTTCGCCGGGGCACTCCTACGAGCAGTACTTC. This sequence encodes CASTSPGHSYEQYF.

The J gene is TRBJ2-7, the V gene TRBV6-1, with D uncertain. Germline values: CDR1 MNHNS, CDR2 SASEGT. Between the trimmed V and J ends, which lost 3 bases and 0 bases, there was a span of 9 bases. CDR3 length: 14 amino acids. CDR3 loop: CASSDRSSSYEQYF. The CDR3 bases are TGTGCCAGCAGTGATCGGAGCAGCTCCTACGAGCAGTACTTC.

The chain recombines TRBV7-2 with TRBJ1-1, with 7 bases lining up with TRBD1. CDR1 SGHTA and CDR2 FQGNSA come from the germline V gene. The CDR3 consists of 16 residues. Trimming took 4 bases from V and 4 from J; bases not matched to a gene: 12. CDR3 DNA sequence: TGTGCCAGCAGCTCGTGGGCAGGGGGGCGGCGCACTGAAGCTTTCTTT. This codes for CASSSWAGGRRTEAFF.

This clone was detected only a few times. The chain combines TRBV28 with TRBJ2-1, with TRBD1 matching over 10 bases. J was trimmed by 7 bases and V by 8 bases; bases with no gene match: 5. This CDR3 spans 13 amino acids. Germline V CDR1 and CDR2: MDHEN, SYDVKM. CDR3 in amino acids: CASRDRGRNEQFF. The CDR3 region has the DNA TGTGCCAGCCGGGACAGGGGTCGGAATGAGCAGTTCTTC. Combining the CDR3 with reference TRBV28 and TRBJ2-1 gives the whole variable domain DVKVTQSSRYLVKRTGEKVFLECVQDMDHENMFWYRQDPGLGLRLIYFSYDVKMKEKGDIPEGYSVSREKKERFSLILESASTNQTSMYLCASRDRGRNEQFFGPGTRLTVL.

The gene calls are TRBV18 and TRBJ1-4; D ambiguous. The V end was cut by 4 bases, the J end by 1 base, with 4 bases between. The V gene's germline CDR1 is KGHSH and CDR2 LQKENI. CDR3 length equals 13 residues. The CDR3 sequence is CASSQGTNEKLFF. CDR3 DNA sequence: TGTGCCAGCTCACAGGGAACTAATGAAAAACTGTTTTTT.

This clone was counted a few times. The chain has TRBV15 and TRBJ1-2; D remains unclear. CDR3 size: 14 residues. CDR1 is LNHNV and CDR2 is YYDKDF in the germline V gene (reference sequence). Trimming removed 0 bases at V and 7 bases at J, with 12 bases between. CDR3 DNA sequence: TGTGCCACCAGCAGAGATATAGGAGGGTTTGGCTACACCTTC. Its protein product is CATSRDIGGFGYTF.

The V call is TRBV5-4, the J call TRBJ1-5; 8 nucleotides match TRBD1. Losses at the gene ends were 0 bases for V and 7 bases for J; bases not matched to a gene: 6. Germline values: CDR1 SGHNT, CDR2 YYREEE (reference sequence). The CDR3 consists of 15 residues. The CDR3: CASSLDQGASQPQHF. As DNA, the CDR3 is TGTGCCAGCAGCTTGGATCAGGGGGCATCCCAGCCCCAGCATTTT.

The V and J genes are TRBV5-4 and TRBJ1-2; 11 bases are a match to TRBD1. The length of the CDR3 is 14 residues. From germline, CDR1 is SGHNT and CDR2 YYREEE (reference sequence). The junction had 5 bases not matched to a gene; V was cut back by 4 bases and J by 6 bases. The CDR3 nucleotides are TGTGCCAGCAGCCCGGACAGGGGGCTTAATGGCTACACCTTC. Protein product: CASSPDRGLNGYTF. Full variable domain (missing parts from reference TRBV5-4 and TRBJ1-2): ETGVTQSPTHLIKTRGQQVTLRCSSQSGHNTVSWYQQALGQGPQFIFQYYREEENGRGNFPPRFSGLQFPNYSSELNVNALELDDSALYLCASSPDRGLNGYTFGSGTRLTVV.

CDR3 region: CASSLGRANTEAFF. The CDR3 coding sequence is TGTGCCAGCAGTCTCGGACGGGCGAACACTGAAGCTTTCTTT. V gene TRBV2 combines with J gene TRBJ1-1; D gene uncertain. V lost 5 bases, J lost 1 base, and 11 bases lay in between. CDR3 length equals 14 residues. Looked up from germline, CDR1 is SNHLY and CDR2 is FYNNEI.